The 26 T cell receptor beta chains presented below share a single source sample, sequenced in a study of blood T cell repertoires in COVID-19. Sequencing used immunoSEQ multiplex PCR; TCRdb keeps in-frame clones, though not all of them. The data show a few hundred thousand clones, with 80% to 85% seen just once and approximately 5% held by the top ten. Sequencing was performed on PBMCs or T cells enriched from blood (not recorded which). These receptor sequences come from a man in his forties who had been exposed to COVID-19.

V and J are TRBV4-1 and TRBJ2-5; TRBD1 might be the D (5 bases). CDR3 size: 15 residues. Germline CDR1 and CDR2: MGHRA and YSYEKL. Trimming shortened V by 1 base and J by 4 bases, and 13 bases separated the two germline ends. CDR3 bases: TGCGCCAGCAGCCAAGCTTGGGGCGGTGGAGAGACCCAGTACTTC. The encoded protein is CASSQAWGGGETQYF.

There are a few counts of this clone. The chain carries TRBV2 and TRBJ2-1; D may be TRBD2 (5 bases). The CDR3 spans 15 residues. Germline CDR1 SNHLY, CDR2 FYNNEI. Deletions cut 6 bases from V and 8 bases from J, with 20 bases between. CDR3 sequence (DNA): TGTGCCAGCAGCGCCACTAGGGTCGAGTACGATGAGCAGTTCTTC. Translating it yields CASSATRVEYDEQFF.

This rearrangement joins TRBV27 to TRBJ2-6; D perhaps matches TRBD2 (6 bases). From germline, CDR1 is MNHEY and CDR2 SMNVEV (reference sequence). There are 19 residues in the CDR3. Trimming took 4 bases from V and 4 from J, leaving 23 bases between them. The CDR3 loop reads CASSSSRERPGLGANVLTF. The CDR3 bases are TGTGCCAGCAGTTCCTCTCGGGAGCGTCCGGGGTTAGGGGCCAACGTCCTGACTTTC.

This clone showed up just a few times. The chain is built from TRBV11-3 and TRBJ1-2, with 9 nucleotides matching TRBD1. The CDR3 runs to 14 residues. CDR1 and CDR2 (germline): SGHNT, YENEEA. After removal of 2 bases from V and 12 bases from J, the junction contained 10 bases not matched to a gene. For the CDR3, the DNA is TGTGCCAGCAGCTTATCGGGGGACAGGGTCTCTCACACCTTC. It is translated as CASSLSGDRVSHTF.

Here the CDR3 DNA reads TGTGCCAGCAGCAACCAGGCACCCCCCTACGAGCAGTACTTC. Encoded protein: CASSNQAPPYEQYF. V is TRBV21-1 and J is TRBJ2-7; TRBD1, as called in the table, went unchecked against the DNA. TRBV21-1 is described as a pseudogene. The CDR3 extends over 14 amino acids.

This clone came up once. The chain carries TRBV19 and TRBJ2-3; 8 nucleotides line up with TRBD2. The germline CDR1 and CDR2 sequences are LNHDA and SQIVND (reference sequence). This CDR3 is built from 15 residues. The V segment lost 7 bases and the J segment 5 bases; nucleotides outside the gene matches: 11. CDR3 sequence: CASKYSGKRIDTQYF. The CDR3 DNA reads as TGTGCCAGTAAATATAGCGGGAAACGGATAGATACGCAGTATTTT.

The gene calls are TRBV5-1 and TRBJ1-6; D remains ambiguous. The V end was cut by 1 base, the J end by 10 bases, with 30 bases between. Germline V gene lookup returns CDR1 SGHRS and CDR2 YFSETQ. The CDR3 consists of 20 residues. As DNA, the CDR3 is TGCGCCAGCAGCTTGTTTGCTGGCCAGCTGAGGCATAATTCTTGGTCACCCCTCCACTTT. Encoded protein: CASSLFAGQLRHNSWSPLHF.

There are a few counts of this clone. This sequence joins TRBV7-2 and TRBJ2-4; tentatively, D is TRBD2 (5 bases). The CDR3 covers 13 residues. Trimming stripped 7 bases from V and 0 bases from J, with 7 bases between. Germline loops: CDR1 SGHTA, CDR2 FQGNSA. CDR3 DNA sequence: TGTGCCAGCAACGGACTAGCCAAAAACATTCAGTACTTC. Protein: CASNGLAKNIQYF.

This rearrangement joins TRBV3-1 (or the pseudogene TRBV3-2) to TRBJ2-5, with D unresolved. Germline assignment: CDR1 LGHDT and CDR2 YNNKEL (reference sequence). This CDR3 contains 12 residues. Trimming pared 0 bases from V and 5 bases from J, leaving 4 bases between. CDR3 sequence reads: CASSQDAETQYF. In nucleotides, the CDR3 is TGTGCCAGCAGCCAAGATGCGGAGACCCAGTACTTC.

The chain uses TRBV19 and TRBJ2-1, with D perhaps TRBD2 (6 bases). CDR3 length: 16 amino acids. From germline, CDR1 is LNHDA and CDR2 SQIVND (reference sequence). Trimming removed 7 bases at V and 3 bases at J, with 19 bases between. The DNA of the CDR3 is TGTGCCAGTATTAAGGGTGAGGGAGGTGGCTACAATGAGCAGTTCTTC. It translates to CASIKGEGGGYNEQFF.

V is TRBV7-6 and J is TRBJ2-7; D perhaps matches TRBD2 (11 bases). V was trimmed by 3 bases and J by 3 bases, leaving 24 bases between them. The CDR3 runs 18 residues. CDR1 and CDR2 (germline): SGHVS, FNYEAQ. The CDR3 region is CASSLTGGGLAGGYEQYF. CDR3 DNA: TGTGCCAGCAGCTTGACAGGGGGCGGCCTAGCGGGAGGCTACGAGCAGTACTTC. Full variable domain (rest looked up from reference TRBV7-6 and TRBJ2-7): GAGVSQSPRYKVTKRGQDVALRCDPISGHVSLYWYRQALGQGPEFLTYFNYEAQQDKSGLPNDRFSAERPEGSISTLTIQRTEQRDSAMYRCASSLTGGGLAGGYEQYFGPGTRLTVT.

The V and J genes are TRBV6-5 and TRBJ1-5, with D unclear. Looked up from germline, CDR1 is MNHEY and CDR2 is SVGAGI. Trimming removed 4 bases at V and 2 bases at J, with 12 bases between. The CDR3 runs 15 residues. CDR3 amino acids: CASSFLQAGNQPQHF. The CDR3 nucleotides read TGTGCCAGCAGTTTCCTCCAGGCTGGCAATCAGCCCCAGCATTTT.

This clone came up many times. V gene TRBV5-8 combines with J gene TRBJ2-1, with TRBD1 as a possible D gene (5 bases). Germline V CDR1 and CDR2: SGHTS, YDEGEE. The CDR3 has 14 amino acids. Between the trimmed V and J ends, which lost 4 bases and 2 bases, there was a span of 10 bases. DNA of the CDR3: TGTGCCAGCAGCAGACAGTCTACCTACAATGAGCAGTTCTTC. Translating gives CASSRQSTYNEQFF.

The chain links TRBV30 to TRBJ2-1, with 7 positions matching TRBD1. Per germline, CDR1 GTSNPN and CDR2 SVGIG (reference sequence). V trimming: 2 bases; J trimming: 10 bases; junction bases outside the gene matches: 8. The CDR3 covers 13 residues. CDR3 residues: CAWSPSPGQEQFF. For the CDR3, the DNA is TGTGCCTGGAGTCCTAGTCCGGGACAGGAGCAGTTCTTC.

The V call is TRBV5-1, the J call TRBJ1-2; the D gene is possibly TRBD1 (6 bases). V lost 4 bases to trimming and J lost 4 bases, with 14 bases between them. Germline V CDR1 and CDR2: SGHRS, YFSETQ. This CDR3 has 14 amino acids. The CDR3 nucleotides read TGCGCCAGCAGCATGGACAGCTTGGGCTATGGCTACACCTTC. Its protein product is CASSMDSLGYGYTF.

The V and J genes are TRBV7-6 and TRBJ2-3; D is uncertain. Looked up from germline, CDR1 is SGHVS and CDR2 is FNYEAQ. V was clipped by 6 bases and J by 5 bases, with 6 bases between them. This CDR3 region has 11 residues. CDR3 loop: CASSFLDTQYF. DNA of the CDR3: TGTGCCAGCAGTTTCTTAGATACGCAGTATTTT.

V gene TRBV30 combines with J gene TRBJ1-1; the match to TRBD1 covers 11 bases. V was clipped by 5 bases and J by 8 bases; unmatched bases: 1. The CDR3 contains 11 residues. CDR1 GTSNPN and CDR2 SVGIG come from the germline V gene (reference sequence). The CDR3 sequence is CAWGQGAEAFF. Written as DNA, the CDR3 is TGTGCCTGGGGACAGGGGGCCGAAGCTTTCTTT.

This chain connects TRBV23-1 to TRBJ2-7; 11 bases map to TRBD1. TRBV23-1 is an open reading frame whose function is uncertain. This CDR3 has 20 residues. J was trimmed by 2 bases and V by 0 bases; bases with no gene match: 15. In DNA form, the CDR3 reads TGCGCCAGCAGTCAATCTTCCGGGACAGGGGGTCCGTATATACCCTACGAGCAGTACTTC. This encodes CASSQSSGTGGPYIPYEQYF.

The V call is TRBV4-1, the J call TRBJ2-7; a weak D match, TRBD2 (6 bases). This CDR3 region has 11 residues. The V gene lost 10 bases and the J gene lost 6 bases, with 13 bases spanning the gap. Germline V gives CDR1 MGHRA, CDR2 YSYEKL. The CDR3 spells CATSMGGEQYF. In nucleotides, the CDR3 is TGCGCCACAAGCATGGGGGGCGAGCAGTACTTC.

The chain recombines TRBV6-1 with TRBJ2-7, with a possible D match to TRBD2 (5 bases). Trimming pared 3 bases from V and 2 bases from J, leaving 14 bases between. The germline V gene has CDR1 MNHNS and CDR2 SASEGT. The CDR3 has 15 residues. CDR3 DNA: TGTGCCAGCAGTGAGACGGGATCCCGCGCCTACGAGCAGTACTTC. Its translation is CASSETGSRAYEQYF.

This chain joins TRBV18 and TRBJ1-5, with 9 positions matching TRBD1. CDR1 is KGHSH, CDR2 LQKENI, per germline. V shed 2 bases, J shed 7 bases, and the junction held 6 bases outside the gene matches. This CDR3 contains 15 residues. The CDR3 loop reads CASSPGGQGQQPQHF. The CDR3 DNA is TGTGCCAGCTCACCAGGGGGACAGGGCCAGCAGCCCCAGCATTTT.

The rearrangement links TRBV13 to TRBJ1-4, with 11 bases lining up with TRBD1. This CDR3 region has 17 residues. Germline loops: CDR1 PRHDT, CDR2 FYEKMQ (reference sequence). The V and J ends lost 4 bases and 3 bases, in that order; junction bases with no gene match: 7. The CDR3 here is CASSSRTGGDSNEKLFF. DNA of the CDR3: TGTGCCAGCAGCTCCCGGACAGGGGGCGACTCTAATGAAAAACTGTTTTTT.

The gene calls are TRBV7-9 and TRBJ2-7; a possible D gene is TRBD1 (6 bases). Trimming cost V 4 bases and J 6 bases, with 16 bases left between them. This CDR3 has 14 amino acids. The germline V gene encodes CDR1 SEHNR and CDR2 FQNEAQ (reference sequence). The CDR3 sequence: CASSSHRDRLEQYF. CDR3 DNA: TGTGCCAGCAGCTCCCACAGGGATCGGCTCGAGCAGTACTTC.

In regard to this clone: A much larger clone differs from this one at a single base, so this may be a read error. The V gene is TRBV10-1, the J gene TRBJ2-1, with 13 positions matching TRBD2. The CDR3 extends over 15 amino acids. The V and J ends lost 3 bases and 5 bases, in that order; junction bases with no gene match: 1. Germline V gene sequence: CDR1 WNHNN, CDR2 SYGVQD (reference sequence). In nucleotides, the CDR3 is TGCGCCAGCAGTGACGGGACTAGCGGGAACAATGAGCAGTTCTTC. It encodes CASSDGTSGNNEQFF.

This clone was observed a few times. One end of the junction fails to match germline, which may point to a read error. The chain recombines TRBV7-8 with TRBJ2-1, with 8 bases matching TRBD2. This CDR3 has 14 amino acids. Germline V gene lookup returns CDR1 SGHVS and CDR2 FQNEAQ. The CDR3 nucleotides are TGTGCCAGCAGCCTGCTAGCGGGTCCTCTTGCGCAGATCTTC. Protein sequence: CASSLLAGPLAQIF.

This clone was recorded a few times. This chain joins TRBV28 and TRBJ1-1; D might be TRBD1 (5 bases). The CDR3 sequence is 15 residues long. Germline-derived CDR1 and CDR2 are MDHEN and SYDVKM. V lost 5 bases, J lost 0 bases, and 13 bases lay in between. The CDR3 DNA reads TGTGCCAGCAGTGGCTTAGCAGGGATGAACACTGAAGCTTTCTTT. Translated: CASSGLAGMNTEAFF. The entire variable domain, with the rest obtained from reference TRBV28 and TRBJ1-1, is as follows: DVKVTQSSRYLVKRTGEKVFLECVQDMDHENMFWYRQDPGLGLRLIYFSYDVKMKEKGDIPEGYSVSREKKERFSLILESASTNQTSMYLCASSGLAGMNTEAFFGQGTRLTVV.